These 3 T cell receptor beta chains were sequenced from one sample in a study of beta chain features in type 1 diabetes. Study conclusions and caveats: Type 1 diabetes patients showed a moderate but significant shortening of TCRB CDR3s in all four CD4+ subsets.

These receptors have no known antigen. The whole isolated RNA underwent reverse transcription, so sequencing captured expressed TCRB transcripts. Sequencing was performed with immunoSEQ multiplex PCR; in TCRdb, only in-frame clones are kept and a portion is missing. The table records about 170,000 clones, less than 9.5% of them present only once. Input material: central memory CD4+ T cells from blood. The receptor source for this set is a woman aged 40 to 50 with type 1 diabetes.

The CDR3 region has the DNA TGTGCCAGTAGTATCCGGACACCGAACACTGAAGCTTTCTTT. Translated, it gives CASSIRTPNTEAFF. The gene calls are TRBV19 and TRBJ1-1, with D perhaps matching TRBD1 (5 bases). The germline gives CDR1 LNHDA, CDR2 SQIVND (reference sequence). CDR3 length equals 14 residues. Trimming stripped 3 bases from V and 1 base from J, with 9 bases between.

This clone came up a few times. V is TRBV18 and J is TRBJ1-5; tentatively, D is TRBD1 (6 bases). The CDR3 contains 14 residues. From germline, CDR1 is KGHSH and CDR2 LQKENI. The V end lost 5 bases, the J end lost 7 bases, and 15 bases lay between the germline ends. The chain's CDR3 is CASSKTGQRQPQHF. In DNA, the CDR3 is TGTGCCAGCTCAAAAACAGGGCAGCGGCAGCCCCAGCATTTT.

This clone was detected a few times. J is TRBJ1-2 and V is TRBV29-1; 7 bases align to TRBD1. The CDR3 is 14 residues long. Germline V gene data show CDR1 as SQVTM and CDR2 as ANQGSEA. The trim removed 3 bases at V and 3 bases at J, leaving 7 bases unmatched. The CDR3 reads CSVDGGQVDYGYTF. In nucleotides, the CDR3 is TGCAGCGTTGATGGAGGACAGGTAGACTATGGCTACACCTTC. The entire variable domain, with the rest obtained from reference TRBV29-1 and TRBJ1-2, is as follows: SAVISQKPSRDICQRGTSLTIQCQVDSQVTMMFWYRQQPGQSLTLIATANQGSEATYESGFVIDKFPISRPNLTFSTLTVSNMSPEDSSIYLCSVDGGQVDYGYTFGSGTRLTVV.